The rows below give T cell receptor beta chains drawn from one sample of a study of blood T cell repertoires in COVID-19. Here immunoSEQ multiplex PCR was the method, and the copy in TCRdb shows in-frame clones only, minus some. The profile covers around 390,000 clones, with about 86% appearing a single time and about a tenth taken by the ten largest. Sample: PBMCs or T cells enriched from blood (not recorded which). These receptors all come from a woman aged 50 to 60 who had recovered from COVID-19. The conserved cysteine and the conserved F or W are not part of the CDR3 here.

v_call cdr3_aa
TRBV25-1 ASSLNYEQY
TRBV30 AWRVGTINTGELF
TRBV2 ASRIDRARTNEKLF
TRBV5-5 ASSPSGSSYNEQF
TRBV10-3 AITRGSYGYT
TRBV5-1 ASSPTAKGAGELF
TRBV4-2 ASSQDRGSGANYGYT
TRBV27 ASSGRRGVVNEQF
TRBV5-6 ASSLTNMGEQF
TRBV19 ASSTGVSNQPQH
TRBV11-2 ASSISGGSTDTQY
TRBV6-2/TRBV6-3 ASSTPNRGGTEAF
TRBV9 ASSQSGRGGTDTQY
TRBV18 ASSPDRHNEQF
TRBV9 ASVQGVREKLF
TRBV7-6 ASSLGTGAEAF
TRBV5-6 ASSLPTGWATEAF
TRBV30 AWSPRDTQY
TRBV5-1 ASSLAGQGRDEAF
TRBV25-1 ASRSVQGPGYT
TRBV19 ASSIRTSGGFANTGELF
TRBV3-1/TRBV3-2 ASSQEGVGEAF
TRBV11-2 ASSLDASGGKTQY
TRBV7-2 ASSLGVWANTEAF
TRBV6-5 ASCRVRQETQY
TRBV9 ASSPYTGRDGYT
TRBV6-6 ASSRQGLNTEAF
TRBV18 ASSPPETAQQQY
TRBV5-1 ASSGTGTRGETQY
TRBV7-2 ASSTVWYNEQF
TRBV2 ASSDWTGAEAF
TRBV7-9 ASRSYRGTACQPQH
TRBV27 ASSFPGATEAF
TRBV13 ASSSLAGGGTGELF
TRBV18 ASSFSGGADTQY
TRBV2 ASMMGALMGLMNTEAF
TRBV6-5 ASSAGANGNQPQH
TRBV12-3/TRBV12-4 ASSPGTANGYT
TRBV30 AWSRTGGITEAF
TRBV4-1 ASSQEGRGAYNSPLH
TRBV19 ASSSWLAGSYEQY
TRBV29-1 SVEHLTGRLYGYT
TRBV2 ASRPDRETGNTIY
TRBV7-9 ASSSGTGGLDTEAF
TRBV18 ASSPPTLAGYNEQF
TRBV9 ASSVDPFETEAF
TRBV5-1 ASSFNGGSPLH
TRBV5-5 ASSPGTDPYYGYT